These 7 T cell receptor beta chains came from one sample sequenced in a study of T cell clusters in autoimmune cytopenias. One tube held mixed TRB-A and TRB-B primer pools for touch-down PCR. From its re-call of the multiplex PCR reads, TCRdb lists each CDR3 protein once, without DNA. The ten top clones account for approximately 30%, within a sample of around 720 distinct CDR3 sequences. TRB amplification used roughly 250 ng of peripheral blood genomic DNA. These data were likewise used in another study, on T cell repertoires in aging, cancer and after chemotherapy.

The source material was peripheral blood. These receptors originate from a human donor with chronic lymphocytic leukemia.

This sequence joins TRBV6-1 and TRBJ2-1; TCRdb designates TRBD2, a call that cannot be tested without DNA. Germline values: CDR1 MNHNS, CDR2 SASEGT. The CDR3 has 19 residues. The CDR3 sequence is CASSGLAGVPNSSYNEQFF.

The CDR3 reads CASSPDRGSDTQYF. V is TRBV13 and J is TRBJ2-3; the D call from TCRdb, TRBD1, cannot be confirmed without DNA. CDR1 and CDR2 (germline): PRHDT, FYEKMQ (reference sequence). The CDR3 runs 14 residues.

The chain is built from TRBV27 and TRBJ2-3; TCRdb gives TRBD1 as the D gene, but with no DNA this cannot be confirmed. The germline V gene encodes CDR1 MNHEY and CDR2 SMNVEV (reference sequence). The length of the CDR3 is 15 residues. The CDR3: CASRPRQGSTDTQYF.

Judged by frequency, this clonotype is large. This chain connects TRBV29-1 to TRBJ1-2; no DNA is available, so the TRBD1 call from TCRdb remains unchecked. Germline CDR1 SQVTM, CDR2 ANQGSEA. The length of the CDR3 is 14 residues. CDR3 loop: CSAAGQGVDYGYTF.

This clonotype is identified as medium-sized from frequency. This sequence joins TRBV13 and TRBJ1-4; TCRdb gives TRBD1 as the D gene, but with no DNA this cannot be confirmed. The germline CDR1 and CDR2 sequences are PRHDT and FYEKMQ (reference sequence). The CDR3 runs 15 residues. The CDR3 sequence: CASSYRGQGNEKLFF. The whole variable domain, remainder taken from reference TRBV13 and TRBJ1-4, is AAGVIQSPRHLIKEKRETATLKCYPIPRHDTVYWYQQGPGQDPQFLISFYEKMQSDKGSIPDRFSAQQFSDYHSELNMSSLELGDSALYFCASSYRGQGNEKLFFGSGTQLSVL.

This clonotype is labeled large based on frequency. This chain joins TRBV6-4 and TRBJ2-3; TCRdb's D call of TRBD2 is untestable without DNA. CDR1 is MRHNA, CDR2 SNTAGT, per germline. This CDR3 is 15 amino acids long. Here the CDR3 reads CASSDTSGGADTQYF.

This clonotype is called large (0.1 to 1%) based on its frequency. This chain connects TRBV27 to TRBJ1-3. CDR1 is MNHEY, CDR2 SMNVEV, per germline (reference sequence). This CDR3 region has 13 residues. The CDR3 is CASSFQFGNTIYF.